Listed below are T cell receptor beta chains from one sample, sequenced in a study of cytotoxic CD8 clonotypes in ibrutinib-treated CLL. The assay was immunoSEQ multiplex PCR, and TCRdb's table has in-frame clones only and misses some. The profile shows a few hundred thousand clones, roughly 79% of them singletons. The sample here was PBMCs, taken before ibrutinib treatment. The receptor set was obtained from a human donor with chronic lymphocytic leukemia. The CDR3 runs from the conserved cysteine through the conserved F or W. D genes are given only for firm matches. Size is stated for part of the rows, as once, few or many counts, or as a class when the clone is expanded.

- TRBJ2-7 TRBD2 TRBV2 TGTGCCAGCAGTGAGGGGCTAGCGGGATCCTACGAGCAGTACTTC CASSEGLAGSYEQYF
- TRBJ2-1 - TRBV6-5 TGTGCCAGCAGTTTACAAAGCAGCTCCTACAATGAGCAGTTCTTC CASSLQSSSYNEQFF
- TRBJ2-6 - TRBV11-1 TGTGCCAGCGGAACTTTTGATGGTGGGGCCAACGTCCTGACTTTC CASGTFDGGANVLTF
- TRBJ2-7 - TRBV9 TGTGCCAGCAGCCCGCAGGGGACCGAGCAGTACTTC CASSPQGTEQYF
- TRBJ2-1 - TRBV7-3 TGTGCCAGCAGCCAGCGGTTTAGCTCCTACAATGAGCAGTTCTTC CASSQRFSSYNEQFF
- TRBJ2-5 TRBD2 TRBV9 TGTGCCAGCAGCGTGGGGGGGATCCTACAAGAGACCCAGTACTTC CASSVGGILQETQYF
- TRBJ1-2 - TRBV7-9 TGTGCCAGCAGCCCCGGTCAGGGAAACTATGGCTACACCTTC CASSPGQGNYGYTF
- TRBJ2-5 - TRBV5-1 TGCGCCAGCAGACTGGGGACGGAGACCCAGTACTTC CASRLGTETQYF
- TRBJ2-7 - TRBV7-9 TGTGCCAGCAGCTTAGCAGTAGGGGGAGAAGACTACGAGCAGTACTTC CASSLAVGGEDYEQYF
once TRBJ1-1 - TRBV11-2 TGTGCCAGCAGCTTAGACAGGGGAACTGAAGCTTTCTTT CASSLDRGTEAFF
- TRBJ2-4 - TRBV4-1 TGCGCCAGCAGCCAACCTGCCAGGCTGACCGTAGCCAAAAACATTCAGTACTTC CASSQPARLTVAKNIQYF
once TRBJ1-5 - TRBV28 TGTGCCAGCGCTCTGGGCTCTAGCAATCAGCCCCAGCATTTT CASALGSSNQPQHF
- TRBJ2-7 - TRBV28 TGTGCCAGCAGTAGCAGGGTGTACGAGCAGTACTTC CASSSRVYEQYF
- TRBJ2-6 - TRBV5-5 TGTGCCAGCAGCACTGGAGGCTCTGGGGCCAACGTCCTGACTTTC CASSTGGSGANVLTF
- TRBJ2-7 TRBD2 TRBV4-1 TGCGCCAGCAGCGCCCGGACTAGCGGGAGGATCTACGAGCAGTACTTC CASSARTSGRIYEQYF
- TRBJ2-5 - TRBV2 TGTGCCAGCAGTGAAGCACGGGGGCCGCAAGAGACCCAGTACTTC CASSEARGPQETQYF
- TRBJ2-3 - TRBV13 TGTGCCAGCAGCAATACAGCCACAGATACGCAGTATTTT CASSNTATDTQYF
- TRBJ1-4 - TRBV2 TGTGCCAGCAAGGGGGAGGGGGAAAAACTGTTTTTT CASKGEGEKLFF
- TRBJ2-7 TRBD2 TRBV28 TGTGCCAGCAGTGTAAACTTAGCGGGAGCGAGAGAGCAGTACTTC CASSVNLAGAREQYF
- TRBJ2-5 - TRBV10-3 TGTGCCATCGCAGCTTCGGAGACCCAGTACTTC CAIAASETQYF
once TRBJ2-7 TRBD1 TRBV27 TGTGCCAGCAGTTTGTTCGGGACAGGAAACTACGAGCAGTACTTC CASSLFGTGNYEQYF
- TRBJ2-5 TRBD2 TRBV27 TGTGCCAGCAGTTCGGGACTAGCGGGAGAAGAGACCCAGTACTTC CASSSGLAGEETQYF
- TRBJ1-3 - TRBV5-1 TGCGCCAGCAGCTTGGATTTTAAACCAGGTAGTGGAAACACCATATATTTT CASSLDFKPGSGNTIYF
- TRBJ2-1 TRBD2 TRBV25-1 TGTGCCAGCCACTCCACCGCTAGCGGGAGTGGGAATGAGCAGTTCTTC CASHSTASGSGNEQFF
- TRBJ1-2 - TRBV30 TGTGCCTGGAGTCCGCACTGGAGCTATGGCTACACCTTC CAWSPHWSYGYTF
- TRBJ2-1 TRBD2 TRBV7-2 TGTGCCAGCAGCCCCGGCGGGGGGAGGGAGTTCTTC CASSPGGGREFF
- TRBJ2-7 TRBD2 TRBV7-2 TGTGCCAGCAGCTTAGGGGCGGGAGTTCTCGAGCAGTACTTC CASSLGAGVLEQYF
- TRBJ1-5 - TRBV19 TGTGCCAGTAGTCGTCAGGGGAGACAGCCCCAGCATTTT CASSRQGRQPQHF
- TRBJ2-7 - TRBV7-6 TGTGCCAGCGGGGCGGGTATAGGGTCTTACGAGCAGTACTTC CASGAGIGSYEQYF
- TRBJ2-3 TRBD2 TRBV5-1 TGCGCCAGCAGCTTGACTAGCGGGAGAACAGATACGCAGTATTTT CASSLTSGRTDTQYF
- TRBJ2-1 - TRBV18 TGTGCCAGCTCACGGCGGGGTCTGACGTTCTTC CASSRRGLTFF
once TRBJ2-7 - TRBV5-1 TGCGCCAGCAGCTTGGACAGCGTCTACGAGCAGTACTTC CASSLDSVYEQYF
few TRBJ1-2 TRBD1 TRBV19 TGTGCCAGTAACCAGGACAGGGCGTTGAACTATGGCTACACCTTC CASNQDRALNYGYTF
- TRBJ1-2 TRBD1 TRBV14 TGTGCCAGCAGCCAAGATTCAGGGGGTGGCTACACCTTC CASSQDSGGGYTF
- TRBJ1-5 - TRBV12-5 TGTGCTAGTGGAGATGACAGCTGGGGCAATCAGCCCCAGCATTTT CASGDDSWGNQPQHF
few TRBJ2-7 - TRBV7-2 TGTGCCAGCAGCTTAGGATCTAGTTCCTACGAGCAGTACTTC CASSLGSSSYEQYF
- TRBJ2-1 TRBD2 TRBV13 TGTGCCAGCAGCTTAGGCTGGAGCGGGAGCTCCTACAATGAGCAGTTCTTC CASSLGWSGSSYNEQFF
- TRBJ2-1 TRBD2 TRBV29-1 TGCAGCGTTGATGGACTAGCTTTCGATGACAATGAGCAGTTCTTC CSVDGLAFDDNEQFF
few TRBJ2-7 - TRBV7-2 TGTGCCAGCAGCTTAGCGCATAGAACCTACGAGCAGTACTTC CASSLAHRTYEQYF
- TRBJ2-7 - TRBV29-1 TGCAGCGCGCATGATACGCGCTACGAGCAGTACTTC CSAHDTRYEQYF
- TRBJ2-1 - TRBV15 TGTGCCACCAGCCCTACCTCGACTGTCAATGAGCAGTTCTTC CATSPTSTVNEQFF
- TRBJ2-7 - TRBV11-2 TGTGCCAGCAGCCCCAATCGGGCTTACGAGCAGTACTTC CASSPNRAYEQYF
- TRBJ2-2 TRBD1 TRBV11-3 TGTGCCAGCAGCTTCGAGCCGGGACAGACGAACACCGGGGAGCTGTTTTTT CASSFEPGQTNTGELFF
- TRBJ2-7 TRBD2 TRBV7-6 TGTGCCAGCAGCTTCTCGACTAGCGGGATTCGGGAGCAGTACTTC CASSFSTSGIREQYF
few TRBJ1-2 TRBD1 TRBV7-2 TGTGCCAGCAGCTGGGGACAGGGCCCAATTTATGGCTACACCTTC CASSWGQGPIYGYTF
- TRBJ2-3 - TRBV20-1 TGCAGTGCTAGAGGCCCCAATACGCAGTATTTT CSARGPNTQYF